The 2 T cell receptor beta chains given below trace back to one sample, sequenced in a study of PD-1 blockade in classical Hodgkin lymphoma. Method: immunoSEQ multiplex PCR; TCRdb's copy keeps in-frame clones and lacks some. The sample yields tens of thousands of clones, 90% seen once. With no exception, relapse followed autologous stem cell transplantation in all patients, and brentuximab vedotin exposure varied. Material: peripheral blood mononuclear cells (PBMCs), obtained at baseline. The receptor set was obtained from a human donor with classical Hodgkin lymphoma.

This clone has a single count. The gene calls are TRBV6-1 and TRBJ1-1; 8 positions agree with TRBD1. Germline-derived CDR1 and CDR2 are MNHNS and SASEGT. V shed 6 bases, J shed 4 bases, and the junction held 1 base outside the gene matches. This CDR3 contains 12 residues. CDR3 coding DNA: TGTGCCAGCAGAACAGGGGGCACTGAAGCTTTCTTT. This translates into CASRTGGTEAFF.

The genes are TRBV2 and TRBJ2-1; unclear D gene. With 6 bases removed from V and 8 bases from J, the gap between germline ends came to 8 bases. The germline V gene encodes CDR1 SNHLY and CDR2 FYNNEI. The CDR3 spans 11 residues. The CDR3 is CASSGLDEQFF. The CDR3 region has the DNA TGTGCCAGCAGCGGGTTGGATGAGCAGTTCTTC.